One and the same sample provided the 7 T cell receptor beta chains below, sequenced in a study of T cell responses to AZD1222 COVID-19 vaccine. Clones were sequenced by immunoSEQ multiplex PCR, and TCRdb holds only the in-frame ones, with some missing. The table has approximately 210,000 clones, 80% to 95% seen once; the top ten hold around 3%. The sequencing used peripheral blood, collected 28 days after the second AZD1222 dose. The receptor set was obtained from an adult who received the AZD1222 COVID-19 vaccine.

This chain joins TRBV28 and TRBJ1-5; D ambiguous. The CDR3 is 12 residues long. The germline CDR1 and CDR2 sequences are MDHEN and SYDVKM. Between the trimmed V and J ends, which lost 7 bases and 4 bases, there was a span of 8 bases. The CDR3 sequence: CASITQNQPQHF. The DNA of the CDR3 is TGTGCCAGCATCACCCAGAATCAGCCCCAGCATTTT.

CDR3 DNA: TGTGCCTGGAGCGTAAACCCGGGACAGGGGAACTATGGCTACACCTTC. Its protein product is CAWSVNPGQGNYGYTF. This rearrangement joins TRBV30 to TRBJ1-2, with 10 bases that match TRBD1. In germline, CDR1 is GTSNPN, CDR2 SVGIG (reference sequence). The CDR3 is 16 amino acids. Trimming removed 3 bases from V and 2 bases from J; junction bases left unmatched: 9.

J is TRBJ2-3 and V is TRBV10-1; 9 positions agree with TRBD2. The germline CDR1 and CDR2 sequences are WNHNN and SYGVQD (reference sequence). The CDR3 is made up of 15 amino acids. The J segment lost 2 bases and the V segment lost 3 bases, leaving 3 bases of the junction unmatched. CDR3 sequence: CASSDLAGPTDTQYF. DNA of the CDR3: TGCGCCAGCAGTGATCTAGCGGGACCCACAGATACGCAGTATTTT.

CDR3 loop: CASSRDPGNTIYF. The DNA of the CDR3 is TGTGCCAGTAGTAGGGACCCTGGAAACACCATATATTTT. The genes are TRBV19 and TRBJ1-3, with a possible D match to TRBD1 (5 bases). V lost 4 bases to trimming and J lost 2 bases, with 6 bases between them. Germline-derived CDR1 and CDR2 are LNHDA and SQIVND (reference sequence). The CDR3 loop spans 13 amino acids.

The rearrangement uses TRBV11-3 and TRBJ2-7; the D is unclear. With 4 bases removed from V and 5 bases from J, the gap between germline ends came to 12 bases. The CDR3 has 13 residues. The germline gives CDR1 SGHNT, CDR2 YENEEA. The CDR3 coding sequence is TGTGCCAGCAGCTCCCACCCTATGAACGAGCAGTACTTC. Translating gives CASSSHPMNEQYF. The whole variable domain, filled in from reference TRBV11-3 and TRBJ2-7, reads EAGVVQSPRYKIIEKKQPVAFWCNPISGHNTLYWYLQNLGQGPELLIRYENEEAVDDSQLPKDRFSAERLKGVDSTLKIQPAELGDSAVYLCASSSHPMNEQYFGPGTRLTVT.

The DNA for the CDR3 is TGTGCCGCGTGGGGGGCGGGCGTGGAGACCCAGTACTTC. Translation: CAAWGAGVETQYF. V is TRBV6-6 and J is TRBJ2-5; D tentatively reads TRBD1 or TRBD2 (6 bases each). With 11 bases removed from V and 5 bases from J, the gap between germline ends came to 18 bases. The CDR3 runs to 13 residues. Per the germline V gene, CDR1 is MNHNY and CDR2 is SVGAGI (reference sequence).

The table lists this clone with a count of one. In DNA, the CDR3 is TGTGCCAGCAGTGCGAGACTCCTTCAAGTTGAGCAGTTCTTC. Translating it yields CASSARLLQVEQFF. V is TRBV2 and J is TRBJ2-1; D remains ambiguous. The CDR3 has 14 residues. Germline-derived CDR1 and CDR2 are SNHLY and FYNNEI. Trimming pared 4 bases from V and 9 bases from J, leaving 16 bases between.